The next 13 T cell receptor beta chains were all read from a single sample in a study of CD8 T cells in ankylosing spondylitis. Each CDR3 protein is one row after TCRdb ran MiXCR on the 5' RACE reads. The sample contains about 260,000 distinct CDR3 sequences, 15% to 20% of which appear only once. The sequencing input was blood, either unsorted or a sorted T cell fraction (not recorded which). These receptors came from a male donor with ankylosing spondylitis or in good health (not recorded which).

This clonotype was counted only a few times. The rearrangement joins TRBV25-1 to TRBJ2-6, with a tentative D call TRBD1 (6 bases). This CDR3 is built from 16 residues. V shed 2 bases and J shed 0 bases, with 8 bases lying between them. Germline lookup yields CDR1 MGHDK and CDR2 SYGVNS. CDR3 bases: TGTGCCAGCAGTGAAACAGGGACCTCTGGGGCCAACGTCCTGACTTTC. This encodes CASSETGTSGANVLTF.

The chain joins TRBV11-2 to TRBJ2-1; 7 nucleotides match TRBD1. V was clipped by 6 bases and J by 4 bases; unmatched bases: 9. Per the germline V gene, CDR1 is SGHAT and CDR2 is FQNNGV. This CDR3 has 15 amino acids. For the CDR3, the DNA is TGTGCCAGCAGTTATGGACAGGCAACATACAATGAGCAGTTCTTC. Amino acid sequence: CASSYGQATYNEQFF.

This chain joins TRBV6-5 and TRBJ2-1; D unclear. Trimming took 2 bases from V and 7 from J, leaving 3 bases between them. CDR1 MNHEY and CDR2 SVGAGI come from the germline V gene. The CDR3 length is 11 residues. The CDR3 reads CASSYENEQFF. As DNA, the CDR3 is TGTGCCAGCAGTTACGAGAATGAGCAGTTCTTC.

This clonotype was seen a handful of times. The chain links TRBV9 to TRBJ2-2; TRBD2 aligns across 10 bases. The CDR3 has 15 residues. V was clipped by 3 bases and J by 1 base; unmatched bases: 0. The V gene's germline CDR1 is SGDLS and CDR2 YYNGEE. DNA of the CDR3: TGTGCCAGCAGCGGGACTAGCGGGAACACCGGGGAGCTGTTTTTT. This gives the protein CASSGTSGNTGELFF.

This clonotype was detected only a few times. The chain is built from TRBV15 and TRBJ1-5; D is unclear. Germline CDR1 is LNHNV and CDR2 is YYDKDF (reference sequence). The CDR3 extends over 14 amino acids. The V end lost 0 bases, the J end lost 7 bases, and 10 bases lay between the germline ends. The CDR3 sequence: CATSRDLMNQPQHF. The DNA of the CDR3 is TGTGCCACCAGCAGAGATCTGATGAACCAGCCCCAGCATTTT.

This clonotype came up a few times. This chain uses TRBV10-3 with TRBJ2-2; 7 nucleotides agree with TRBD1. V lost 4 bases to trimming and J lost 0 bases; unmatched junction nucleotides: 8. This CDR3 is built from 17 residues. CDR1 and CDR2 (germline): ENHRY, SYGVKD. CDR3 DNA: TGTGCCATCAGTGGACAGGGAAGAAACGCGAACACCGGGGAGCTGTTTTTT. Encoded protein: CAISGQGRNANTGELFF.

Here the CDR3 DNA reads TGCGCCAGCAGCCACCCCCGAGGGGAGAACTATGGCTACACCTTC. This codes for CASSHPRGENYGYTF. The chain employs TRBV4-1 and TRBJ1-2; TRBD1 might be the D (5 bases). V dropped 3 bases and J dropped 2 bases, with 13 bases sitting between them. Germline V gene data show CDR1 as MGHRA and CDR2 as YSYEKL. The CDR3 is 15 residues long.

This clonotype was recorded at least ten times. This chain uses TRBV10-3 with TRBJ2-1; TRBD2 is a possible D gene (5 bases). The CDR3 totals 12 residues. V gave up 9 bases and J gave up 5 bases, with 11 bases separating them. Germline CDR1 reads ENHRY; CDR2 reads SYGVKD. DNA of the CDR3: TGTGCCATTGACCGGGGTAACAATGAGCAGTTCTTC. It specifies CAIDRGNNEQFF.

The chain links TRBV6-1 to TRBJ2-7, with TRBD1 identical over 8 bases. Germline V gives CDR1 MNHNS, CDR2 SASEGT. This CDR3 is built from 13 residues. Unmatched junction bases numbered 4, after V lost 1 base and J lost 8 bases. CDR3 region: CASSEGGQEQQYV. In DNA form, the CDR3 reads TGTGCCAGCAGTGAAGGGGGACAGGAACAGCAGTACGTC.

The table lists this clonotype with a few counts. The V and J genes are TRBV21-1 and TRBJ2-7; the tabulated D call, TRBD2, remains unverified against the DNA. TRBV21-1 is noted as a pseudogene. This CDR3 is built from 16 residues. The CDR3 here is CASSKRRPLAAYEQYV. CDR3 DNA sequence: TGTGCCAGCAGCAAAAGGCGTCCCTTAGCGGCCTACGAGCAGTACGTC.

This clonotype was counted a few times. V and J are TRBV6-1 and TRBJ2-3; TRBD2 matches at 8 bases. J lost 1 base, V lost 5 bases, and 5 bases had no gene match. The length of the CDR3 is 15 residues. Germline V gene data show CDR1 as MNHNS and CDR2 as SASEGT. CDR3 sequence reads: CASSIAGLRTDTQYF. CDR3 sequence (DNA): TGTGCCAGCAGTATAGCGGGGTTACGCACAGATACGCAGTATTTT.

A few counts support this clonotype. This chain joins TRBV6-6 and TRBJ1-1; D gene unclear. The CDR3 runs 12 residues. Germline V gene lookup returns CDR1 MNHNY and CDR2 SVGAGI (reference sequence). V was trimmed by 6 bases and J by 5 bases, leaving 10 bases between them. As DNA, the CDR3 is TGTGCCAGCAGGAACCGTGAAACTGAAGCTTTCTTT. Encoded protein: CASRNRETEAFF.

The rearrangement links TRBV5-6 to TRBJ2-7; no firm D call. V was trimmed by 2 bases and J by 5 bases, leaving 17 bases between them. Germline V gene data show CDR1 as SGHDT and CDR2 as YYEEEE. The length of the CDR3 is 15 residues. In nucleotides, the CDR3 is TGTGCCAGCAGCTTTCGCGAGCAGGAAGAAAACGAGCAGTACGTC. Its protein product is CASSFREQEENEQYV.